The 31 T cell receptor beta chains reported below all come from one sample, sequenced in a study of T cells after yellow fever vaccination. TCRdb analysed the 5' RACE reads with MiXCR anew, one entry per CDR3 protein. The data contain 340,000 or so distinct CDR3 sequences, under 15% of them singletons. This sample comprised CD4+ T cells sorted from PBMCs, obtained 15 days after the yellow fever booster vaccination. All receptors derive from a man aged 18 to 30 who received the YFV17D yellow fever vaccine.

This clonotype was seen only a few times. The chain combines TRBV24-1 with TRBJ1-4; D not resolved. Germline CDR1 KGHDR, CDR2 SFDVKD. V was pared by 3 bases and J by 6 bases, with 7 bases between. The CDR3 is made up of 13 amino acids. The CDR3 protein is CATSDPTDEKLFF. The DNA of the CDR3 is TGTGCCACCAGTGATCCCACAGATGAAAAACTGTTTTTT.

In nucleotides, the CDR3 is TGCGCCAGCAGCACCGGGGTAGCCAAAAACATTCAGTACTTC. Protein product: CASSTGVAKNIQYF. V gene TRBV5-1 combines with J gene TRBJ2-4, with D tentatively TRBD2 (5 bases). V lost 4 bases and J 0 bases, leaving 8 bases between the germline ends. CDR3 length: 14 amino acids. Germline V gene lookup returns CDR1 SGHRS and CDR2 YFSETQ. Combining the CDR3 with reference TRBV5-1 and TRBJ2-4 gives the whole variable domain KAGVTQTPRYLIKTRGQQVTLSCSPISGHRSVSWYQQTPGQGLQFLFEYFSETQRNKGNFPGRFSGRQFSNSRSEMNVSTLELGDSALYLCASSTGVAKNIQYFGAGTRLSVL.

The chain couples TRBV24-1 to TRBJ2-1, with 8 positions matching TRBD1. V gave up 5 bases and J gave up 7 bases; unmatched junction bases: 12. CDR1 is KGHDR and CDR2 is SFDVKD in the germline V gene. The CDR3 has 16 residues. The CDR3 here is CATSAAGQGDRNEQFF. CDR3 nucleotides: TGTGCCACCAGTGCCGCCGGACAGGGAGACCGGAATGAGCAGTTCTTC.

This clonotype occurred a few times. The chain couples TRBV7-8 to TRBJ1-2; 7 nucleotides align to TRBD1. J gave up 3 bases and V 6 bases, and 4 bases lay outside the gene matches. Germline loops: CDR1 SGHVS, CDR2 FQNEAQ. This CDR3 spans 13 amino acids. This CDR3 reads CASRRQGHYGYTF. The CDR3, as DNA: TGTGCCAGCAGGAGACAGGGCCACTATGGCTACACCTTC.

The genes are TRBV5-1 and TRBJ2-7; 7 nucleotides align to TRBD1. This CDR3 comprises 15 residues. The junction had 13 bases not matched to a gene; V was cut back by 3 bases and J by 7 bases. Germline V gene sequence: CDR1 SGHRS, CDR2 YFSETQ. The CDR3 region is CASSSGLRGLEEQYF. In DNA, the CDR3 is TGCGCCAGCAGCTCGGGTCTCAGGGGGTTGGAAGAGCAGTACTTC.

The chain employs TRBV6-5 and TRBJ1-1; TRBD1 is a possible D gene (5 bases). This CDR3 is built from 12 residues. The V end was cut by 6 bases, the J end by 10 bases, with 15 bases between. Germline V CDR1 and CDR2: MNHEY, SVGAGI. CDR3 DNA: TGTGCCAGCAGCCCCCTTCTGGGGGGAGCTTTCTTT. Translation: CASSPLLGGAFF.

The chain couples TRBV12-3 or TRBV12-4 to TRBJ1-2; D not certain. The V end was cut by 4 bases, the J end by 1 base, with 7 bases between. The CDR3 length is 13 residues. This CDR3 is CASSSRGNYGYTF. Written as DNA, the CDR3 is TGTGCCAGCAGTTCCCGGGGTAACTATGGCTACACCTTC.

This clonotype was counted ten times or more. This chain joins TRBV7-3 and TRBJ2-3; 11 nucleotides line up with TRBD2. Looked up from germline, CDR1 is SGHTA and CDR2 is FQGTGA. This CDR3 has 13 residues. V lost 6 bases and J lost 5; bases outside the gene matches: 1. In DNA, the CDR3 is TGTGCCAGCAGTACTAGCGGGGGAGATACGCAGTATTTT. Translating gives CASSTSGGDTQYF.

The V gene is TRBV7-2, the J gene TRBJ2-2, with a weak D call TRBD2 (5 bases). Trimming removed 2 bases at V and 5 bases at J, with 9 bases between. Germline V gene data show CDR1 as SGHTA and CDR2 as FQGNSA. This CDR3 is built from 14 residues. CDR3 nucleotide sequence: TGTGCCAGCAGCTTACTCGAGGGTACCGGGGAGCTGTTTTTT. Protein: CASSLLEGTGELFF.

This clonotype was observed at least ten times. The gene calls are TRBV18 and TRBJ2-3, with no clear D. The germline gives CDR1 KGHSH, CDR2 LQKENI. V was pared by 2 bases and J by 4 bases, with 1 base between. The CDR3 totals 11 residues. The CDR3 DNA sequence: TGTGCCAGCTCACCATCAGATACGCAGTATTTT. It is translated as CASSPSDTQYF. The full variable domain, with the rest looked up from reference TRBV18 and TRBJ2-3, is NAGVMQNPRHLVRRRGQEARLRCSPMKGHSHVYWYRQLPEEGLKFMVYLQKENIIDESGMPKERFSAEFPKEGPSILRIQQVVRGDSAAYFCASSPSDTQYFGPGTRLTVL.

With respect to this clonotype: A single base separates this from a much larger clone, so it may be a read error. The chain recombines TRBV9 with TRBJ1-2, with a weak D call TRBD1 (6 bases). V lost 5 bases and J lost 2, with 10 bases in between. Germline CDR1 reads SGDLS; CDR2 reads YYNGEE. The CDR3 contains 13 residues. The CDR3: CASRPDRNYGYTF. The CDR3 nucleotides are TGTGCCAGCAGACCGGACAGAAACTATGGCTACACCTTC.

V gene TRBV5-6 combines with J gene TRBJ1-2, with 10 bases that match TRBD1. The CDR3 consists of 16 residues. CDR1 is SGHDT, CDR2 YYEEEE, per germline. Germline trimming cut 0 bases from V and 4 bases from J; bases unmatched to any gene: 6. The CDR3 spells CASSLEGTGAFYGYTF. The CDR3 nucleotides are TGTGCCAGCAGCTTGGAGGGGACAGGGGCGTTCTATGGCTACACCTTC.

V and J are TRBV6-2 or TRBV6-3 and TRBJ1-6; TRBD1 matches at 7 bases. This CDR3 has 14 amino acids. Trimming cost V 4 bases and J 6 bases; bases outside gene matches: 3. Germline V CDR1 and CDR2: MNHEY, SVGEGT. CDR3 sequence reads: CASSWTGLNSPLHF. CDR3 coding DNA: TGTGCCAGCAGTTGGACAGGACTTAATTCACCCCTCCACTTT.

The chain couples TRBV4-2 to TRBJ2-5; 7 nucleotides match TRBD2. Unmatched junction bases numbered 16, after V lost 0 bases and J lost 6 bases. CDR1 is LGHNA, CDR2 YNFKEQ, per germline. This CDR3 is built from 18 residues. The CDR3 region is CASSQDRDLWGGAQTQYF. CDR3 coding DNA: TGTGCCAGCAGCCAAGATCGGGACTTGTGGGGGGGTGCGCAGACCCAGTACTTC.

The chain joins TRBV6-6 to TRBJ1-5; D may be TRBD1 (5 bases). Germline V gives CDR1 MNHNY, CDR2 SVGAGI (reference sequence). V lost 2 bases to trimming and J lost 0 bases, with 14 bases between them. This CDR3 has 17 residues. CDR3 protein: CASSYSGRGTSNQPQHF. For the CDR3, the DNA is TGTGCCAGCAGTTACAGCGGGAGGGGCACTAGCAATCAGCCCCAGCATTTT.

This clonotype was seen a few times. The chain has TRBV6-5 and TRBJ2-7, with TRBD1 matching over 10 bases. Germline values: CDR1 MNHEY, CDR2 SVGAGI. With V trimmed by 4 bases and J by 2 bases, 5 bases remained unmatched. The length of the CDR3 is 15 residues. CDR3 loop: CASSSYGTGAYEQYF. The CDR3 DNA reads as TGTGCCAGCAGTTCCTACGGGACAGGGGCCTACGAGCAGTACTTC.

The table lists this clonotype with many counts. J is TRBJ1-6 and V is TRBV4-1; D perhaps matches TRBD1 (5 bases). There are 17 residues in the CDR3. With 1 base removed from V and 7 bases from J, the gap between germline ends came to 17 bases. In germline, CDR1 is MGHRA, CDR2 YSYEKL. CDR3 loop: CASSQARLGAGNSPLHF. The CDR3 nucleotides are TGCGCCAGCAGCCAAGCTAGATTAGGGGCGGGAAATTCACCCCTCCACTTT.

The genes are TRBV6-2 or TRBV6-3 and TRBJ2-7; 8 bases agree with TRBD1. The CDR3 consists of 13 residues. Germline loops: CDR1 MNHEY, CDR2 SVGEGT. J lost 6 bases, V lost 6 bases, and 7 bases had no gene match. CDR3 coding DNA: TGTGCCAGCAGCTCAGACAGGGGAGGCGAGCAGTACGTC. It is translated as CASSSDRGGEQYV.

This chain connects TRBV7-2 to TRBJ1-3; D uncertain. The CDR3 is 15 amino acids. V was clipped by 2 bases and J by 0 bases, with 8 bases between them. Germline V CDR1 and CDR2: SGHTA, FQGNSA. Written as DNA, the CDR3 is TGTGCCAGCAGCTTATCTGGCACCTCTGGAAACACCATATATTTT. Its protein is CASSLSGTSGNTIYF.

There are a few counts of this clonotype. The chain couples TRBV30 to TRBJ2-1, with 10 bases aligning to TRBD2. Trimming removed 4 bases from V and 7 bases from J; junction bases left unmatched: 4. CDR3 length equals 13 residues. Germline CDR1 GTSNPN, CDR2 SVGIG (reference sequence). DNA for the CDR3: TGTGCCTGGAAGGGTAGCGGGGGGAATGAGCAGTTCTTC. This sequence encodes CAWKGSGGNEQFF.

A few counts support this clonotype. V usage is TRBV6-1 and J usage is TRBJ2-7; tentative D call: TRBD2 (6 bases). This CDR3 has 13 residues. V lost 2 bases and J 6 bases, leaving 11 bases between the germline ends. Germline V lookup: CDR1 MNHNS, CDR2 SASEGT. The CDR3 region is CASSELGGVEQYF. The DNA for the CDR3 is TGTGCCAGCAGTGAACTGGGCGGGGTCGAGCAGTACTTC.

This clonotype appeared a few times. J is TRBJ2-1 and V is TRBV7-2, with 8 positions matching TRBD1. The CDR3 has 15 residues. Per germline, CDR1 SGHTA and CDR2 FQGNSA. After removal of 6 bases from V and 6 bases from J, the junction contained 10 bases not matched to a gene. In nucleotides, the CDR3 is TGTGCCAGCAGGAGTGGGGCGGGGACAGGCAATGAGCAGTTCTTC. Amino acids: CASRSGAGTGNEQFF.

This clonotype was found a few times. The rearrangement links TRBV2 to TRBJ2-5; D is unresolved. V was clipped by 8 bases and J by 0 bases, with 10 bases between them. Germline V gene lookup returns CDR1 SNHLY and CDR2 FYNNEI. The CDR3 is made up of 13 amino acids. CDR3 protein: CASGNTYQETQYF. CDR3 DNA: TGTGCCAGCGGAAATACGTACCAAGAGACCCAGTACTTC.

The chain links TRBV15 to TRBJ2-2; TRBD1 or TRBD2 may be the D gene (5 bases each). The CDR3 loop spans 13 amino acids. V lost 1 base, J lost 5 bases, and 5 bases lay in between. Germline V gene sequence: CDR1 LNHNV, CDR2 YYDKDF (reference sequence). CDR3 sequence (DNA): TGTGCCACCAGCAGAGGGGGGACCGGGGAGCTGTTTTTT. It specifies CATSRGGTGELFF.

This clonotype has a count of ten or more. The chain employs TRBV6-2 or TRBV6-3 and TRBJ1-5; 9 nucleotides match TRBD1. From germline, CDR1 is MNHEY and CDR2 SVGEGT. The junction had 3 bases not matched to a gene; V was cut back by 8 bases and J by 7 bases. The CDR3 length is 12 residues. Here the CDR3 reads CASRTGEQPQHF. The CDR3 DNA reads TGTGCCAGCCGGACAGGGGAACAGCCCCAGCATTTT.

A few counts support this clonotype. This sequence joins TRBV5-5 and TRBJ2-7, with 8 bases lining up with TRBD1. J lost 0 bases, V lost 3 bases, and 11 bases had no gene match. There are 17 residues in the CDR3. Germline-derived CDR1 and CDR2 are SGHKS and YYEKEE (reference sequence). The CDR3 DNA follows: TGTGCCAGCAGCTCTCGCGGGACAGGCGATAGCTCCTACGAGCAGTACTTC. Protein: CASSSRGTGDSSYEQYF.

In nucleotides, the CDR3 is TGTGCCACCAGTGATGGACGGGGAGGGGGCACAGATACGCAGTATTTT. Protein sequence: CATSDGRGGGTDTQYF. This chain joins TRBV24-1 and TRBJ2-3; TRBD2 aligns across 7 bases. V lost 3 bases to trimming and J lost 1 base; unmatched junction nucleotides: 6. Germline values: CDR1 KGHDR, CDR2 SFDVKD. This CDR3 spans 16 amino acids.

This rearrangement joins TRBV7-9 to TRBJ1-6; maybe TRBD1 (5 bases). V was shortened by 8 bases and J by 10 bases, with 18 bases between the two germline ends. The CDR3 length is 14 residues. Germline CDR1 and CDR2: SEHNR and FQNEAQ (reference sequence). The CDR3: CASGLAGVVSPLHF. DNA of the CDR3: TGTGCCAGCGGGCTGGCGGGGGTAGTCTCACCCCTCCACTTT.

This clonotype has at least ten counts. The CDR3 is CASSQSATDTQYF. The CDR3 DNA reads as TGTGCCAGCTCACAGTCAGCGACAGATACGCAGTATTTT. The chain joins TRBV18 to TRBJ2-3; D unresolved. Trimming removed 4 bases at V and 3 bases at J, with 8 bases between. The germline V gene has CDR1 KGHSH and CDR2 LQKENI. The CDR3 totals 13 residues.

This clonotype has at least ten counts. The chain joins TRBV5-5 to TRBJ2-5; the D gene is possibly TRBD1 (5 bases). This CDR3 is 13 amino acids long. The germline V gene has CDR1 SGHKS and CDR2 YYEKEE (reference sequence). V was trimmed by 5 bases and J by 5 bases, leaving 13 bases between them. The chain's CDR3 is CASSTRAGETQYF. In DNA form, the CDR3 reads TGTGCCAGCAGTACCAGGGCTGGTGAGACCCAGTACTTC.

The chain uses TRBV11-2 and TRBJ2-1; TRBD2 might be the D (5 bases). This CDR3 region has 12 residues. Germline values: CDR1 SGHAT, CDR2 FQNNGV. V shed 1 base and J shed 13 bases, with 11 bases lying between them. Here the CDR3 DNA reads TGTGCCAGCAGCTTAGTGGCGGCTAGCCAGTTCTTC. Translated, it gives CASSLVAASQFF.